This T cell receptor (beta chain) was documented in a study of a mutant IDH1 vaccine in newly diagnosed glioma. Across the study: Receipt of radiotherapy, temozolomide, or both preceded the study, and most received both.

Produced via immunoSEQ multiplex PCR; TCRdb's table is partial and in-frame only. The sample includes fewer than 100,000 clones, roughly nine tenths of them seen just once. Germline CDR1 is SNHLY and CDR2 is FYNNEI. This CDR3 is 14 amino acids long. V lost 6 bases to trimming and J lost 5 bases; unmatched junction nucleotides: 6. Study observations and caveats: Variations in leading peripheral T cell clonotypes appeared to have no connection with pseudoprogression.

The time point: week 5, during vaccination. What each vaccine dose contained was 300 ug of mutant IDH1 20-mer peptide, accompanied by topical imiquimod. Of note for this clone: Antigen unknown.

The sample was PBMCs, taken from a glioma patient whose treatment included an IDH1 peptide vaccine. The TCR originated in a woman between 50 and 59 years old with glioma. V is TRBV2 and J is TRBJ1-2; 10 bases agree with TRBD1. CDR3 in amino acids: CASSGQGVSYGYTF. The CDR3 DNA sequence: TGTGCCAGCAGCGGACAGGGGGTATCTTATGGCTACACCTTC.